The clone carrying this T cell receptor (beta chain) was seen more than once but under ten times. Its antigen is as yet unknown. This entry is derived from a study of T cell clonotyping in hematopoietic cell transplantation. Whole-study results and caveats: Pathologically expanded recipient clonotypes increased progressively from day 30 to day 180 as diversity fell.

Between the trimmed V and J ends, which lost 3 bases and 2 bases, there was a span of 12 bases. This CDR3 comprises 15 residues. CDR1 is MNHNS and CDR2 is SASEGT in the germline V gene. The method was immunoSEQ multiplex PCR; TCRdb's version includes in-frame clones alone and lacks a portion of them. The data contain roughly 4,900 clones, approximately 80% of them singletons. This clonotype originated in a female patient aged 50-59 years who had an allogeneic stem cell transplant from an unrelated donor, so the T cells may come from the graft donor. Some clones in this sample may be carry-over from other donors' samples. Sequencing used peripheral blood mononuclear cells, obtained 100 days after allogeneic stem cell transplant. The chain couples TRBV6-1 to TRBJ2-3; maybe TRBD2 (5 bases). CDR3 bases: TGTGCCAGCAGTGATTACGCGGGCAACACAGATACGCAGTATTTT. It specifies CASSDYAGNTDTQYF.